A single sample gave rise to the 8 T cell receptor beta chains below, sequenced in a study of T-cell memory formation after mild COVID-19. TCRdb ran MiXCR on the 5' RACE reads and lists one entry per CDR3 protein. The data show some 270,000 distinct CDR3 sequences, roughly 14% seen once. Sequenced material: PBMCs or a T cell subset sorted from them (not recorded which). The receptors originated from an adult woman who had mild COVID-19 (a few samples of this study predate the infection). Cell type and time point are not known.

The table lists this clonotype with a few counts. The genes are TRBV12-3 or TRBV12-4 and TRBJ2-3, with D unresolved. V lost 3 bases to trimming and J lost 0 bases, with 10 bases between them. This CDR3 has 15 residues. The CDR3 loop reads CASSFTTPSTDTQYF. DNA of the CDR3: TGTGCCAGCAGTTTCACTACCCCTAGCACAGATACGCAGTATTTT.

This chain joins TRBV4-1 and TRBJ2-1; weak D call: TRBD2 (5 bases). Per the germline V gene, CDR1 is MGHRA and CDR2 is YSYEKL. This CDR3 contains 15 residues. V lost 7 bases, J lost 5 bases, and 18 bases lay in between. CDR3 DNA sequence: TGCGCCAGCAATTGGCGGGCTGCCAACCACAATGAGCAGTTCTTC. Protein product: CASNWRAANHNEQFF.

The rearrangement uses TRBV20-1 and TRBJ1-6; a weak D match, TRBD1 (5 bases). The CDR3 is 16 amino acids. Trimming shortened V by 5 bases and J by 9 bases, and 23 bases separated the two germline ends. Germline CDR1 DFQATT, CDR2 SNEGSKA (reference sequence). The CDR3 is CSAVPLGLWGISPLHF. As DNA, the CDR3 is TGCAGTGCTGTACCCCTGGGACTCTGGGGGATTTCACCCCTCCACTTT.

This clonotype was picked up a small number of times. The chain has TRBV27 and TRBJ2-7; D is possibly TRBD1 (5 bases). The V end was cut by 4 bases, the J end by 7 bases, with 20 bases between. The CDR3 length is 15 residues. CDR1 MNHEY and CDR2 SMNVEV come from the germline V gene (reference sequence). The CDR3 region has the DNA TGTGCCAGCAGTTCTTCAAGGCAGGGTAAAGGAGAGCAGTACTTC. It codes for CASSSSRQGKGEQYF.

This clonotype was observed a handful of times. V usage is TRBV5-1 and J usage is TRBJ1-6; no definite D call. The V end lost 0 bases, the J end lost 6 bases, and 16 bases lay between the germline ends. CDR1 SGHRS and CDR2 YFSETQ come from the germline V gene. The CDR3 consists of 17 residues. The CDR3 nucleotides read TGCGCCAGCAGCTTGGTTGGCCCCAGCAGGAGTAATTCACCCCTCCACTTT. Translated: CASSLVGPSRSNSPLHF. The complete variable domain, with remaining parts taken from reference TRBV5-1 and TRBJ1-6, reads KAGVTQTPRYLIKTRGQQVTLSCSPISGHRSVSWYQQTPGQGLQFLFEYFSETQRNKGNFPGRFSGRQFSNSRSEMNVSTLELGDSALYLCASSLVGPSRSNSPLHFGNGTRLTVT.

This clonotype was counted a few times. The chain joins TRBV20-1 to TRBJ2-5; 7 bases line up with TRBD1. From germline, CDR1 is DFQATT and CDR2 SNEGSKA (reference sequence). The CDR3 sequence is 16 residues long. The V and J ends lost 5 bases and 4 bases, in that order; junction bases with no gene match: 16. The CDR3 region has the DNA TGCAGTGCTCTTCGGGGCACAGGGGTAGGGCGAGAGACCCAGTACTTC. Translating it yields CSALRGTGVGRETQYF.

The sample holds many counts of this clonotype. The chain combines TRBV6-2 or TRBV6-3 with TRBJ2-1, with TRBD2 matching over 12 bases. Germline V gene data show CDR1 as MNHEY and CDR2 as SVGEGT. The CDR3 sequence is 19 residues long. V was clipped by 0 bases and J by 0 bases; unmatched bases: 6. DNA for the CDR3: TGTGCCAGCAGTTACTCCGGGACTAGCGGGCGCTTCTCCTACAATGAGCAGTTCTTC. Translating it yields CASSYSGTSGRFSYNEQFF.

This clonotype appeared a few times. This chain uses TRBV20-1 with TRBJ2-7; D perhaps matches TRBD2 (6 bases). Germline V gene data show CDR1 as DFQATT and CDR2 as SNEGSKA (reference sequence). The CDR3 length is 13 residues. V gave up 3 bases and J gave up 2 bases, with 11 bases separating them. The CDR3 sequence: CSARGEDPYEQYF. CDR3 in DNA: TGCAGTGCTAGGGGGGAGGACCCCTACGAGCAGTACTTC.